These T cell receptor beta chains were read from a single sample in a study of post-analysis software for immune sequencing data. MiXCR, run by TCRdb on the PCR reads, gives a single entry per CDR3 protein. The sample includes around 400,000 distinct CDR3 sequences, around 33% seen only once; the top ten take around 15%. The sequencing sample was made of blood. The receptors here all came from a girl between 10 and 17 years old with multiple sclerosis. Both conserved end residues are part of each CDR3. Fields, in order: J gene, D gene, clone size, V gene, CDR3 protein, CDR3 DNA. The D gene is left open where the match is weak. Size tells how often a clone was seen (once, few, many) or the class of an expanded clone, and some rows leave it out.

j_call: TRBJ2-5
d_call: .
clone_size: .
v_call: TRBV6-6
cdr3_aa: CASRTRGTQETQYF
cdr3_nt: TGTGCCAGCAGAACCCGGGGGACCCAAGAGACCCAGTACTTC

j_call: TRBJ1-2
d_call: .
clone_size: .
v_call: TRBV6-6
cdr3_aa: CANSPTAGNNYGYTF
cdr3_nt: TGTGCCAACAGCCCCACCGCGGGGAATAACTATGGCTACACCTTC

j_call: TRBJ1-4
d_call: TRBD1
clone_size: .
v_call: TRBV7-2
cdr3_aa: CASSQTGPEKLFF
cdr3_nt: TGTGCCAGCAGCCAGACAGGGCCTGAAAAACTGTTTTTT

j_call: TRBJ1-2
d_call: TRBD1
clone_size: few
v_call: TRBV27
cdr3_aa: CASSLSTGLMNGYTF
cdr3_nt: TGTGCCAGCAGTTTATCGACAGGGTTAATGAATGGCTACACCTTC

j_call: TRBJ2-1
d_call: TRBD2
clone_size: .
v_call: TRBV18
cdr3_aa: CASSTLAGKAGSYNEQFF
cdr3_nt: TGTGCCAGCTCAACACTAGCGGGGAAGGCGGGGTCCTACAATGAGCAGTTCTTC

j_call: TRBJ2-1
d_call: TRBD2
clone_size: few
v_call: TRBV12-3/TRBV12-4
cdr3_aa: CASSPGPLAVNEQFF
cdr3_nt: TGTGCCAGCAGTCCGGGTCCTCTAGCGGTGAATGAGCAGTTCTTC

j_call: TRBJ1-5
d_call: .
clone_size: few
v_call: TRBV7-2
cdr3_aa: CASTPAGAIQPQHF
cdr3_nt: TGTGCCAGCACCCCGGCGGGCGCAATTCAGCCCCAGCATTTT

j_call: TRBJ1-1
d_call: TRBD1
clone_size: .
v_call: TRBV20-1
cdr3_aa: CSARVDRRNTEAFF
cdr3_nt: TGCAGTGCTAGGGTGGACAGGAGGAACACTGAAGCTTTCTTT

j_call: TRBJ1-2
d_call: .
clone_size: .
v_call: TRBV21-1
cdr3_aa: CASSKAVRGPGYTF
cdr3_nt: TGTGCCAGCAGCAAAGCGGTACGGGGCCCTGGCTACACCTTC

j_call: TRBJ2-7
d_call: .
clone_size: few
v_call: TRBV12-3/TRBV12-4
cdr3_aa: CASSFQVAEQYF
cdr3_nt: TGTGCCAGCAGTTTTCAAGTCGCCGAGCAGTACTTC

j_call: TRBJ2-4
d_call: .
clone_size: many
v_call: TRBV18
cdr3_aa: CASSPGAKNIQYF
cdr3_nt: TGTGCCAGCAGCCCGGGAGCCAAAAACATTCAGTACTTC

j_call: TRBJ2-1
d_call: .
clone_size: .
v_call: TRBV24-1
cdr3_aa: CATSDLPVGLSYNEQFF
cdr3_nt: TGTGCCACCAGTGATTTGCCCGTAGGACTCTCCTACAATGAGCAGTTCTTC

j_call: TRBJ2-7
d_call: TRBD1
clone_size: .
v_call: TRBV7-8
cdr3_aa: CASSITGGEQYF
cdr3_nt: TGTGCCAGCAGCATTACAGGGGGCGAGCAGTACTTC

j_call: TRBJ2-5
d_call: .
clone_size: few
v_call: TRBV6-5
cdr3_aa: CASSYPRRQVKETQYF
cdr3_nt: TGTGCCAGCAGTTACCCCCGGAGGCAGGTTAAAGAGACCCAGTACTTC

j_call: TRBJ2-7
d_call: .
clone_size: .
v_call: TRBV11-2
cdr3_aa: CASSLYGSTGQSYEQYF
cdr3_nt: TGTGCCAGCAGCTTATACGGTTCGACGGGGCAGTCCTACGAGCAGTACTTC

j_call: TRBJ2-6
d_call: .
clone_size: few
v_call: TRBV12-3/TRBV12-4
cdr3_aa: CASTMRGSLSGANVLTF
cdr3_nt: TGTGCCAGCACTATGAGAGGGTCCCTGTCTGGGGCCAACGTCCTGACTTTC

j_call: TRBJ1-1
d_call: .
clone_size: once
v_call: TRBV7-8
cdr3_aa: CASSKRQGNTEAFF
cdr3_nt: TGTGCCAGCAGCAAAAGGCAGGGGAACACTGAAGCTTTCTTT

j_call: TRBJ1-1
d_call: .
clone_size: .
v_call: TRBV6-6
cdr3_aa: CASSYEEAFF
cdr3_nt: TGTGCCAGCAGTTACGAGGAAGCTTTCTTT

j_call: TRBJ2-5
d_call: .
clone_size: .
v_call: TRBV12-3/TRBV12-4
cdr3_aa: CASSLHTGNGETQYF
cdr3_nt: TGTGCCAGCAGTTTGCATACAGGGAACGGCGAGACCCAGTACTTC

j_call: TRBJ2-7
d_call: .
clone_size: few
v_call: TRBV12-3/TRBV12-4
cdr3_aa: CASTLGRGGDEQYF
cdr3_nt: TGTGCCAGCACTCTAGGGCGGGGAGGAGACGAGCAGTACTTC

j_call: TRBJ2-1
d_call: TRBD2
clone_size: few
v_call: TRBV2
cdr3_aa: CASSTSGVYNEQFF
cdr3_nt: TGTGCCAGCAGCACTAGCGGGGTCTACAATGAGCAGTTCTTC

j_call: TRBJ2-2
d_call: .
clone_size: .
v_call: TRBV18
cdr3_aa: CASSVDSANTGELFF
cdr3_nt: TGTGCCAGCTCAGTCGACAGCGCGAACACCGGGGAGCTGTTTTTT

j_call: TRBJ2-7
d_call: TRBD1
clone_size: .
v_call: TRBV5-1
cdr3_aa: CASNPGQGMKQYF
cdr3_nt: TGCGCCAGCAATCCGGGACAGGGGATGAAGCAGTACTTC

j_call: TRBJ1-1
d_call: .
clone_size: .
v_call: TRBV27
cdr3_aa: CASSQLLSGRREAFF
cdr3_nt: TGTGCCAGCAGCCAGTTGCTTAGCGGGCGCCGTGAAGCTTTCTTT

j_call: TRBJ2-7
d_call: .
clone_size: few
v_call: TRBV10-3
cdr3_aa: CAISGTGEQYF
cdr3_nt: TGTGCCATCAGTGGGACTGGAGAGCAGTACTTC

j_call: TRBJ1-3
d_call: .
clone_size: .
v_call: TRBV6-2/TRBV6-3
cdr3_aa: CASSPGSTIYF
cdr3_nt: TGTGCCAGCAGTCCGGGGAGCACCATATATTTT

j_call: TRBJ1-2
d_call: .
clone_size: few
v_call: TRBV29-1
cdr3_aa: CSVLAGQTNYGYTF
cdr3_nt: TGCAGCGTTCTGGCTGGACAGACTAACTATGGCTACACCTTC

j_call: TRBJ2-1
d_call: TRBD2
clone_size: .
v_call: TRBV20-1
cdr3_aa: CSARDGDYLAYNEQFF
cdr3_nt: TGCAGTGCTAGAGATGGGGACTACCTCGCCTACAATGAGCAGTTCTTC

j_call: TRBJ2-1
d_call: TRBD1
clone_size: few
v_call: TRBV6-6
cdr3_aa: CASSLTGTGGWNEQFF
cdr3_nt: TGTGCCAGCAGTCTCACCGGGACAGGGGGCTGGAATGAGCAGTTCTTC

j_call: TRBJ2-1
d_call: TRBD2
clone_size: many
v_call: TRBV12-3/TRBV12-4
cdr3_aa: CASSRDYYNEQFF
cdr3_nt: TGTGCCAGCAGTCGGGACTACTACAATGAGCAGTTCTTC

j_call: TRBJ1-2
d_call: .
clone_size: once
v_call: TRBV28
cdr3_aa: CASSRVGSPSNYGYTF
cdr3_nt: TGTGCCAGCAGCCGCGTAGGGTCCCCCTCGAACTATGGCTACACCTTC

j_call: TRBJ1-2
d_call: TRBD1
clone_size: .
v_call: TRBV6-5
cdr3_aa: CASSYGTGLDYGYTF
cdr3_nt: TGTGCCAGCAGTTACGGGACAGGTCTGGACTATGGCTACACCTTC

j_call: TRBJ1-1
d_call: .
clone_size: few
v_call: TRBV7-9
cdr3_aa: CASSLGGAVVEAFF
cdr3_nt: TGTGCCAGCAGCTTAGGGGGCGCGGTTGTTGAAGCTTTCTTT

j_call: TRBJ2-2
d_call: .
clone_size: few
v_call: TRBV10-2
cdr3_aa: CASGWTANTGELFF
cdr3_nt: TGCGCCAGCGGTTGGACCGCTAACACCGGGGAGCTGTTTTTT

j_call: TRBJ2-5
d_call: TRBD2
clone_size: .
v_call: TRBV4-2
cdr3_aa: CASSQDGGGGQETQYF
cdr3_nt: TGTGCCAGCAGCCAAGATGGTGGCGGGGGTCAAGAGACCCAGTACTTC

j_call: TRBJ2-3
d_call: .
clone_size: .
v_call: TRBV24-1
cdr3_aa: CATSDPQGKRLDTQYF
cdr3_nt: TGTGCCACCAGTGATCCTCAGGGGAAAAGGTTGGATACGCAGTATTTT